Below, 5 T cell receptor beta chains from the same sample are listed, as sequenced in a study of identical twins. Each CDR3 protein gets one entry after TCRdb re-called the 5' RACE reads with MiXCR. The sample includes 600,000 to 700,000 distinct CDR3 sequences, roughly 20% seen only once; the top ten take roughly 4%. These data were also reused for a study on T cells expressing NK-cell markers.

Sequencing input: PBMCs. These receptor sequences come from a young woman in good health.

The chain uses TRBV7-9 and TRBJ2-1; D is undetermined. Germline V gene sequence: CDR1 SEHNR, CDR2 FQNEAQ (reference sequence). V lost 8 bases and J 5 bases, leaving 10 bases between the germline ends. The CDR3 contains 12 residues. For the CDR3, the DNA is TGTGCCAGCCGAACCCAGAACAATGAGCAGTTCTTC. Its translation is CASRTQNNEQFF.

This clonotype was counted many times. The chain has TRBV12-3 or TRBV12-4 and TRBJ1-2, with D possibly matching TRBD1 (6 bases). Trimming took off 6 bases at V and 4 bases at J, with 9 bases between the two ends. The CDR3 runs 12 residues. CDR3 in amino acids: CASSPGVYGYTF. In nucleotides, the CDR3 is TGTGCCAGCAGCCCAGGGGTCTATGGCTACACCTTC.

The chain couples TRBV20-1 to TRBJ2-2, with TRBD1 matching over 7 bases. This CDR3 comprises 14 residues. From germline, CDR1 is DFQATT and CDR2 SNEGSKA (reference sequence). V trimming: 6 bases; J trimming: 2 bases; junction bases outside the gene matches: 6. The CDR3 is CSAVYRGNTGELFF. In DNA form, the CDR3 reads TGCAGTGCGGTCTACAGGGGAAACACCGGGGAGCTGTTTTTT.

This clonotype occurred many times. This rearrangement joins TRBV12-3 or TRBV12-4 to TRBJ2-7, with D perhaps TRBD1 or TRBD2 (5 bases each). V lost 0 bases to trimming and J lost 10 bases, with 13 bases between them. There are 13 residues in the CDR3. The CDR3 spells CASSLAKGRNQYF. CDR3 sequence (DNA): TGTGCCAGCAGTTTAGCGAAGGGACGTAACCAGTACTTC.

The rearrangement joins TRBV6-6 to TRBJ1-2, with D maybe TRBD1 (5 bases). The V end lost 2 bases, the J end lost 3 bases, and 7 bases lay between the germline ends. The CDR3 is made up of 13 amino acids. Germline lookup yields CDR1 MNHNY and CDR2 SVGAGI (reference sequence). In nucleotides, the CDR3 is TGTGCCAGCAGTTACGCGGGGGACTATGGCTACACCTTC. This sequence encodes CASSYAGDYGYTF.